This T cell receptor beta chain originates from a study of blood T cell repertoires in COVID-19 (TCRdb year 2020). For the wider study: Samples covering the acute and convalescent phases of COVID-19 were provided by collaborators in the United States, Italy and Spain. Where available, HLA class I and class II types were taken from metadata supplied by the sample provider and were not determined by assay-based typing. The repertoires were released in a freely available public database meant as a resource for research on the immune response to SARS-CoV-2. The material from the prospective study consisted of cDNA or gDNA derived from T cells, B-cell-depleted T cells, or PBMCs. Subjects who had been exposed to COVID-19, were actively infected with it, or had recovered from it provided the deeply sampled blood TCRbeta repertoires that made up the dataset. The samples were drawn from the first 160 participants of the ongoing ImmuneRACE study and from 1,254 subjects provided by 6 global collaborators. Sample metadata almost always included a de-identified subject ID, COVID-19 status, age in years and sex. Beyond this particular receptor, the publication reports: How much clinical and demographic metadata was included differed by source and by participant, and the metadata was provided uncurated.

The junction carries 8 bases between V and J, which are trimmed by 2 bases and 6 bases respectively. Including cysteine and phenylalanine, the CDR3 has 13 amino acids. Here the CDR3 DNA is all that survives: 39 bases in frame from base 1. From a lookup of the germline V gene, CDR1 and CDR2 are SNHLY and FYNNEI. A note on this clone: It lacks a known antigen. The input lacks base qualities; no much larger clone sits a single base away.

TCRbeta CDR3 regions were amplified from genomic DNA using the immunoSEQ Assay, a bias-controlled multiplex PCR. On the study's bioinformatics: The number of nucleated cells in each sample was estimated by amplification of reference gene primers within the assay. To quantify the absolute abundance of each unique TCRbeta CDR3 rearrangement, sequence reads were collapsed and filtered. For each sample, productive Simpson clonality was calculated by taking the square root of Simpson's diversity index across productive rearrangements. This immuneACCESS table, as held by TCRdb, lists in-frame sequences with V and J called but not all clones. Of the missing ones, under half trace to an unresolved V gene in checked studies; the others have no known cause. Clonal size and the V and J genes are those of that table, whereas D and trimming came from the DNA. The sample includes 100,000 to 120,000 clones, with approximately 90% observed a single time. Approximately 3.3% of the sample goes to the ten largest clones.

Collaborating institutions collected whole blood in K2EDTA tubes following their own protocols. Collaborator samples were shipped for TCRbeta analysis as frozen whole blood, isolated PBMCs, or DNA extracted from either sample type. The rearranged segments are TRBV2 and TRBJ2-1; the D segment cannot be called with confidence. The clonotype originates from a woman aged 45-60 years with acute or convalescent COVID-19. The specimen sequenced was peripheral blood. The CDR3 protein sequence reads: CASSENSFNEQFF. Read as DNA, the sequence is TGTGCCAGCAGTGAAAATAGTTTCAATGAGCAGTTCTTC.